This TCR beta chain originates from a study of a mutant IDH1 vaccine in newly diagnosed glioma. About the research overall: The study started vaccination 4-6 weeks after radiotherapy alone, or with temozolomide cycles. Earlier therapy was either radiotherapy, temozolomide, or both, and most got both. General study points: Pseudoprogression seemed unlinked to shifts in top peripheral T cell clonotypes.

Profiled with immunoSEQ multiplex PCR; TCRdb holds only in-frame clones, not every one. The sample records almost 95,000 clones, 89% being singletons. As concerns this clone: Its target is unknown.

As to time point: week 47, end of study. Doses consisted of 300 ug of mutant IDH1 20-mer peptide each, paired with topical imiquimod. The CDR3 runs 16 residues. Trimming took 5 bases from V and 7 from J; bases not matched to a gene: 11. Germline V gene lookup returns CDR1 PRHDT and CDR2 FYEKMQ (reference sequence). Sample: PBMCs, taken from a glioma patient whose treatment included an IDH1 peptide vaccine. This chain uses TRBV13 with TRBJ2-1; 10 bases are a match to TRBD2. This receptor was obtained from a woman in her 50s with glioma. CDR3 loop: CASSRLLAGVGNEQFF. In DNA, the CDR3 is TGTGCCAGCAGCCGCCTCCTAGCGGGAGTGGGTAATGAGCAGTTCTTC.